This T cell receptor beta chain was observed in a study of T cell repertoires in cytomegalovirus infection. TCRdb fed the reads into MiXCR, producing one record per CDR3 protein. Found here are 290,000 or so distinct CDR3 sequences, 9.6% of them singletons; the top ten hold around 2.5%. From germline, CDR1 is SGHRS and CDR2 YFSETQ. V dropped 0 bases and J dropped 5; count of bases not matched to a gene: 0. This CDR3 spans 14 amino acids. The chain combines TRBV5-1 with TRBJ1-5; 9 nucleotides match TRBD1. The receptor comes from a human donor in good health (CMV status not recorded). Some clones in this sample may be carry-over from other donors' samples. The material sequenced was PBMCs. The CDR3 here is CASSLGDRDQPQHF. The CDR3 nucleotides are TGCGCCAGCAGCTTGGGGGACAGGGATCAGCCCCAGCATTTT.